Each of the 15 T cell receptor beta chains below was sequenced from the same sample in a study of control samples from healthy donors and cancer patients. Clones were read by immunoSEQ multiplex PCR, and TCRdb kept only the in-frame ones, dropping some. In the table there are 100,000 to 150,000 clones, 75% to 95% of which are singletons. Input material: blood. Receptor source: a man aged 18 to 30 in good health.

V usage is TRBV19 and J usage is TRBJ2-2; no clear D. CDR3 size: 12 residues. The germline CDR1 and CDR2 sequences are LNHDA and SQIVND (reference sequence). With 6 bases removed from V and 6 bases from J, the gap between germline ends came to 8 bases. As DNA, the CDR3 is TGTGCCAGTAGCCCAAATTCCGGGGAGCTGTTTTTT. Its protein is CASSPNSGELFF.

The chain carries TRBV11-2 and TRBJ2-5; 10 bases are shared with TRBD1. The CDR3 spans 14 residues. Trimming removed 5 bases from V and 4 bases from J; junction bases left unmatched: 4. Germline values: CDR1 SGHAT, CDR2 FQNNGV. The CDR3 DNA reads TGTGCCAGCAGCCGACAGGGGGCGGGAGAGACCCAGTACTTC. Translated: CASSRQGAGETQYF.

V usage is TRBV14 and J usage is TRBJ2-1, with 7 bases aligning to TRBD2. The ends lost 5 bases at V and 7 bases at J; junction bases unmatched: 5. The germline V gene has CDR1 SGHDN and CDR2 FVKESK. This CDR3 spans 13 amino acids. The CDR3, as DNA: TGTGCCAGCAGCTGGACTAGTAGTAATGAGCAGTTCTTC. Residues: CASSWTSSNEQFF.

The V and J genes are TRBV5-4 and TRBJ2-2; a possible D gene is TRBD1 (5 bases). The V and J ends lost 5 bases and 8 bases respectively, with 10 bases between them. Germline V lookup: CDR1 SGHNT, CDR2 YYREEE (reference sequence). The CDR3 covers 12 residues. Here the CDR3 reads CASRKGSGELFF. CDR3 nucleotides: TGTGCCAGCAGGAAGGGGTCGGGGGAGCTGTTTTTT.

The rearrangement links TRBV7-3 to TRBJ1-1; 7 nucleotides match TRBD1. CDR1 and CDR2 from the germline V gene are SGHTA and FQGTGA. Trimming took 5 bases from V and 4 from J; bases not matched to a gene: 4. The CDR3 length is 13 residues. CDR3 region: CASSNTGVTEAFF. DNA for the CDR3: TGTGCCAGCAGCAATACAGGGGTCACTGAAGCTTTCTTT.

DNA for the CDR3: TGTGCCACCAGCAAGGGACAGGGGGCCCTCGCCCAGTTCTTC. Amino acid sequence: CATSKGQGALAQFF. This chain uses TRBV15 with TRBJ2-1; 12 nucleotides match TRBD1. The CDR3 loop spans 14 amino acids. V lost 4 bases and J lost 13; bases outside the gene matches: 8. From germline, CDR1 is LNHNV and CDR2 YYDKDF (reference sequence).

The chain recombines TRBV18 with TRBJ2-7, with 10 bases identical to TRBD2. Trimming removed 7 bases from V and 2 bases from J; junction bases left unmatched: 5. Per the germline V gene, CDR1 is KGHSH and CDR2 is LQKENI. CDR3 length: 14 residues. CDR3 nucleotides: TGTGCCAGCTTTACTAGCGGGAACACCTACGAGCAGTACGTC. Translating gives CASFTSGNTYEQYV.

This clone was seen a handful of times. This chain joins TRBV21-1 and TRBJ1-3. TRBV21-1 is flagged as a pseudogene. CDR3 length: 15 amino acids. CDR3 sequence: CASSKGPDSGNTIYF. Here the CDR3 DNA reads TGTGCCAGCAGCAAGGGACCAGACTCTGGAAACACCATATATTTT.

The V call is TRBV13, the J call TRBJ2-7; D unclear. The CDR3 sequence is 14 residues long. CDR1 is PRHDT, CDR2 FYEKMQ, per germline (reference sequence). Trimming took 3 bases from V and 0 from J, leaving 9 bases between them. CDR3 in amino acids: CASSFDHDSYEQYF. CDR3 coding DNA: TGTGCCAGCAGCTTTGATCATGACTCCTACGAGCAGTACTTC.

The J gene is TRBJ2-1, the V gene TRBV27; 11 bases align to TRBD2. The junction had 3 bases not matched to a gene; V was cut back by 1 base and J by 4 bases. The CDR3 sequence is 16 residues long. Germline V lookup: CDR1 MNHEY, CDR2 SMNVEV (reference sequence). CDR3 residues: CASSLWGLAVYNEQFF. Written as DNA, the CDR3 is TGTGCCAGCAGTTTATGGGGACTAGCGGTATACAATGAGCAGTTCTTC.

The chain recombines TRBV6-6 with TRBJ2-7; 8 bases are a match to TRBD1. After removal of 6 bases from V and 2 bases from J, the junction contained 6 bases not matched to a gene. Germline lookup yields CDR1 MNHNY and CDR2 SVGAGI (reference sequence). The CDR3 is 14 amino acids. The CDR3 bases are TGTGCCAGCAGAGCAGGGGGCCCTACCTACGAGCAGTACGTC. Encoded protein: CASRAGGPTYEQYV.

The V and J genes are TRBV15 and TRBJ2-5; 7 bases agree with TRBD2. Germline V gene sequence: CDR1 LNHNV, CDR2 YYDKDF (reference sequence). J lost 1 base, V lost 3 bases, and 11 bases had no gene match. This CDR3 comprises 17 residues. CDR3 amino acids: CATSRQLATTPQETQYF. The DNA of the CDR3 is TGTGCCACCAGCAGGCAACTAGCGACAACGCCCCAAGAGACCCAGTACTTC.

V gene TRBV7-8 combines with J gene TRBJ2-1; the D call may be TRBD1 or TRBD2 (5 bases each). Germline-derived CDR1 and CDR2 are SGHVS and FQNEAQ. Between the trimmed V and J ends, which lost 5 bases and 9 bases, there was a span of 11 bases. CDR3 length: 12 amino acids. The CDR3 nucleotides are TGTGCCAGCAGCCCCCGAGGGGTTGAGCAGTTCTTC. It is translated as CASSPRGVEQFF.

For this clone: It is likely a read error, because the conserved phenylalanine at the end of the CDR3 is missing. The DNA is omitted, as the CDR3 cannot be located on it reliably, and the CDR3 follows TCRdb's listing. CDR3 residues: CASSTPGGRLL. This rearrangement joins TRBV21-1 to TRBJ1-1. TRBV21-1 is a documented pseudogene. From its first to its last residue, the CDR3 has 11 amino acids.

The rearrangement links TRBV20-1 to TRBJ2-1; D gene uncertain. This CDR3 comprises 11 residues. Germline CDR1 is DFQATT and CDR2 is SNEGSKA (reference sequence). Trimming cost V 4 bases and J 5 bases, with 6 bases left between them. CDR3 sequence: CSAKRHNEQFF. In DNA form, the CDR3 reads TGCAGTGCTAAAAGGCACAATGAGCAGTTCTTC.